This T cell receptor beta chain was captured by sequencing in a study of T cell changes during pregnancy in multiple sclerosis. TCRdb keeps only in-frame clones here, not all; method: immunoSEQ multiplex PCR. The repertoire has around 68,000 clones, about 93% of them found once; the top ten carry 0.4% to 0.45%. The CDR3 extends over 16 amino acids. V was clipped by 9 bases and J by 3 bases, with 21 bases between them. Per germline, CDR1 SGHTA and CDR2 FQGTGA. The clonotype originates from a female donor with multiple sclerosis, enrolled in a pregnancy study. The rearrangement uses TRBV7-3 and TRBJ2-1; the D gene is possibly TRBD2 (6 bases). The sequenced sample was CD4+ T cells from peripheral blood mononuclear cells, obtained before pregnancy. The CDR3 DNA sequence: TGTGCCAGTTCCCCTCTCCCGGGGGATCTCTACAATGAGCAGTTCTTC. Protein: CASSPLPGDLYNEQFF.